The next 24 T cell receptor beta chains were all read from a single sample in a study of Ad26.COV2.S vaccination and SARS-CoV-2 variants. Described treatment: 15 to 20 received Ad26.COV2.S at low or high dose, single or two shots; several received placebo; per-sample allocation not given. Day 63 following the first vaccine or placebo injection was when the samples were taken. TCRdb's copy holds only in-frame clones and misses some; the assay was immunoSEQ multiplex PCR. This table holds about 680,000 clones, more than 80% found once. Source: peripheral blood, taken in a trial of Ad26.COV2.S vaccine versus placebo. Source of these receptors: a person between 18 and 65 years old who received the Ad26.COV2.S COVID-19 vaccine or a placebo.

Here the CDR3 DNA reads TGTGCCAGCAGCGTATCTCCGAAAAGTACAAGGGAGCAGTTCTTC. This gives the protein CASSVSPKSTREQFF. The chain carries TRBV9 and TRBJ2-1; no clear D gene. Trimming cost V 1 base and J 10 bases, with 18 bases left between them. This CDR3 region has 15 residues. Germline CDR1 and CDR2: SGDLS and YYNGEE.

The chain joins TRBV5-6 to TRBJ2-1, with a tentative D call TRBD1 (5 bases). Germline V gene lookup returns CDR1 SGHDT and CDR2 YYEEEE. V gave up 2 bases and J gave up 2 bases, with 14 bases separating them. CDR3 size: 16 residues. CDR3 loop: CASSLRGFLTYNEQFF. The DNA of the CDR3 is TGTGCCAGCAGCTTAAGGGGATTTTTGACCTACAATGAGCAGTTCTTC. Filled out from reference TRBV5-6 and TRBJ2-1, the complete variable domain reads DAGVTQSPTHLIKTRGQQVTLRCSPKSGHDTVSWYQQALGQGPQFIFQYYEEEERQRGNFPDRFSGHQFPNYSSELNVNALLLGDSALYLCASSLRGFLTYNEQFFGPGTRLTVL.

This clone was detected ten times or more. The DNA for the CDR3 is TGTGCCAGCAGTTTCCACAGATCGGCGGAGCTGTTTTTT. The encoded protein is CASSFHRSAELFF. The chain couples TRBV27 to TRBJ2-2, with D hard to call. CDR3 length equals 13 residues. Trimming removed 3 bases at V and 10 bases at J, with 12 bases between. The germline gives CDR1 MNHEY, CDR2 SMNVEV (reference sequence).

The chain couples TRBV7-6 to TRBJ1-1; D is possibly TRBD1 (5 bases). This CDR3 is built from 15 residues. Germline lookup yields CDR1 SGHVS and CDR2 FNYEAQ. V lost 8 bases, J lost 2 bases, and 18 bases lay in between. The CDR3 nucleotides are TGTGCCAGCGCGGACCGATGGGACCGTAACACTGAAGCTTTCTTT. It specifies CASADRWDRNTEAFF.

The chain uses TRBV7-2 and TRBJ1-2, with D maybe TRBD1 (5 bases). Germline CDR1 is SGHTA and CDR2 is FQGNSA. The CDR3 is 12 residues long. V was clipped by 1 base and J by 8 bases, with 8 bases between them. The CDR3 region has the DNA TGTGCCAGCAGCTTAGACAGGAGAGGCTACACCTTC. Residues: CASSLDRRGYTF.

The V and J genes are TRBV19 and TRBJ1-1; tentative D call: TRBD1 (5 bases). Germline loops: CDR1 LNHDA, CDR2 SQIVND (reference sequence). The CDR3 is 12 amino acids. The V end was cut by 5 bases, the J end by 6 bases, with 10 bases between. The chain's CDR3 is CASSPTRAEAFF. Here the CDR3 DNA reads TGTGCCAGTAGTCCCACCAGGGCTGAAGCTTTCTTT.

CDR3 protein: CASPTPGPEGNTIYF. The CDR3, as DNA: TGTGCCAGCCCTACCCCCGGGCCCGAGGGAAACACCATATATTTT. V and J are TRBV6-5 and TRBJ1-3; unclear D gene. Germline V gives CDR1 MNHEY, CDR2 SVGAGI. V lost 8 bases and J lost 4, with 18 bases in between. The CDR3 covers 15 residues.

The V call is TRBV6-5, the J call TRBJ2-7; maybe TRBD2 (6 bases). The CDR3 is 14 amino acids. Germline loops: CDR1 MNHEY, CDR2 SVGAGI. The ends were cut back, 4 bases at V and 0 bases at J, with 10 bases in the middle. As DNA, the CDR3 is TGTGCCAGCAGTTCCAGCGGGCTCTCCTACGAGCAGTACTTC. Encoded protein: CASSSSGLSYEQYF.

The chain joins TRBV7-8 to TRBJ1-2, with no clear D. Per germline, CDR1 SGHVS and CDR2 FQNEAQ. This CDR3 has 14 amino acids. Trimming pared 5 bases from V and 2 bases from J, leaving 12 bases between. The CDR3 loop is CASSLGWGNYGYTF. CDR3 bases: TGTGCCAGCAGCCTGGGGTGGGGAAACTATGGCTACACCTTC.

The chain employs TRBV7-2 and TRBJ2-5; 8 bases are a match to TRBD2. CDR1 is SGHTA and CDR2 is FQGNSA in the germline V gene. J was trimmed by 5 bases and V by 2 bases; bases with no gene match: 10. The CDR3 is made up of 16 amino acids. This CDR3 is CASSLISGGAGETQYF. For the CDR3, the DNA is TGTGCCAGCAGCTTAATTTCGGGGGGGGCCGGGGAGACCCAGTACTTC.

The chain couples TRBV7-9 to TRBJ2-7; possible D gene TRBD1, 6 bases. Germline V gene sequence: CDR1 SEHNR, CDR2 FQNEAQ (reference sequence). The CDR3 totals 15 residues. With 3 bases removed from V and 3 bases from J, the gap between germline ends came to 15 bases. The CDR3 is CASSFSGDTVYEQYF. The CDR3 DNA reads TGTGCCAGCAGCTTTAGTGGGGACACCGTCTACGAGCAGTACTTC.

CDR3 in amino acids: CASSRIPYEQYF. For the CDR3, the DNA is TGTGCCAGCAGTCGAATTCCCTACGAGCAGTACTTC. The chain carries TRBV11-2 and TRBJ2-7; D gene uncertain. Trimming stripped 6 bases from V and 2 bases from J, with 8 bases between. CDR1 and CDR2 from the germline V gene are SGHAT and FQNNGV. This CDR3 is 12 amino acids long.

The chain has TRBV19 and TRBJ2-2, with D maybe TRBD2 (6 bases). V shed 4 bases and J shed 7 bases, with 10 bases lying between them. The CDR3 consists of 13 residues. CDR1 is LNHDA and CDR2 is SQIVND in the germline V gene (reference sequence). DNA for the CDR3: TGTGCCAGTAGTAGGCAGGGAGGCGGGGAGCTGTTTTTT. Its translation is CASSRQGGGELFF.

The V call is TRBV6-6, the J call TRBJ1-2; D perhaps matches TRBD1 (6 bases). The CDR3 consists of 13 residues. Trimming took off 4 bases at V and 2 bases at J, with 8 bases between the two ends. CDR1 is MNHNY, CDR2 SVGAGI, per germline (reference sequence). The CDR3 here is CASSFGQNYGYTF. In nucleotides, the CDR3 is TGTGCCAGCAGTTTCGGACAGAACTATGGCTACACCTTC.

For the CDR3, the DNA is TGTGCCAGCACCCTAAGGACAGGTTATTCACCCCTCCACTTT. It specifies CASTLRTGYSPLHF. This chain joins TRBV21-1 and TRBJ1-6; the D call in the table, TRBD1, was not verified against the DNA. TRBV21-1 is a pseudogene segment. The CDR3 is 14 amino acids.

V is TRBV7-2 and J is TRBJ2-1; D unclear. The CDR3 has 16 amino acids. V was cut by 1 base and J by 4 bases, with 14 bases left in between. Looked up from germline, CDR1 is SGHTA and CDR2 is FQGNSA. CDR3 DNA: TGTGCCAGCAGCTTAGAGGGCTACTTAAAGTACAATGAGCAGTTCTTC. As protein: CASSLEGYLKYNEQFF.

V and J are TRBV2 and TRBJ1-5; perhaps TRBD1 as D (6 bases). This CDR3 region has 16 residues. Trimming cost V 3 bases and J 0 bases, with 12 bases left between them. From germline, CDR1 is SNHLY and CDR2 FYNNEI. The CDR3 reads CASSELEGGSNQPQHF. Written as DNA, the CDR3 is TGTGCCAGCAGTGAGCTTGAGGGGGGTAGCAATCAGCCCCAGCATTTT.

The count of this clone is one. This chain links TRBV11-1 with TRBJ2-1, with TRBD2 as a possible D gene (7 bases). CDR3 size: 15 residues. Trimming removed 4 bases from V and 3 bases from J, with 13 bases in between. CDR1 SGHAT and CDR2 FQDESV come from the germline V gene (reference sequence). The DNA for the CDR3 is TGTGCCAGCAGCTCGGGCGGGGGCGACTACAATGAGCAGTTCTTC. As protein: CASSSGGGDYNEQFF. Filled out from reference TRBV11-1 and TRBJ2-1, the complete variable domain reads EAEVAQSPRYKITEKSQAVAFWCDPISGHATLYWYRQILGQGPELLVQFQDESVVDDSQLPKDRFSAERLKGVDSTLKIQPAELGDSAMYLCASSSGGGDYNEQFFGPGTRLTVL.

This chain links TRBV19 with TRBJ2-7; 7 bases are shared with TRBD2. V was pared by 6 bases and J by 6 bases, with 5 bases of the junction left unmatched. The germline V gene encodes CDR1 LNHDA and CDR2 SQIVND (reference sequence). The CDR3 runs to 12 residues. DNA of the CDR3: TGTGCCAGTAGGAAGGGAGGGTCCGAGCAGTACTTC. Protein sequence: CASRKGGSEQYF.

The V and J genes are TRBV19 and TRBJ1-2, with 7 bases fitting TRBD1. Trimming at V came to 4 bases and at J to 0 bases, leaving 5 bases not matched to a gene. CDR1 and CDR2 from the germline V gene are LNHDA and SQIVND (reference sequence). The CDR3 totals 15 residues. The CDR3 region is CASSTTGVANYGYTF. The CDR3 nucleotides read TGTGCCAGTAGTACAACAGGGGTAGCTAACTATGGCTACACCTTC.

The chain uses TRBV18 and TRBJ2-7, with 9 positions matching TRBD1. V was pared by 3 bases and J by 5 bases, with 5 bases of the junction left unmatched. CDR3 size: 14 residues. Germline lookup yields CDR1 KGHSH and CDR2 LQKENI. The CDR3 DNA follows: TGTGCCAGCTCACCGACAGGGGGAGAAGACGAGCAGTACTTC. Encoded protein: CASSPTGGEDEQYF. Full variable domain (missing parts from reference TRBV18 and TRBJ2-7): NAGVMQNPRHLVRRRGQEARLRCSPMKGHSHVYWYRQLPEEGLKFMVYLQKENIIDESGMPKERFSAEFPKEGPSILRIQQVVRGDSAAYFCASSPTGGEDEQYFGPGTRLTVT.

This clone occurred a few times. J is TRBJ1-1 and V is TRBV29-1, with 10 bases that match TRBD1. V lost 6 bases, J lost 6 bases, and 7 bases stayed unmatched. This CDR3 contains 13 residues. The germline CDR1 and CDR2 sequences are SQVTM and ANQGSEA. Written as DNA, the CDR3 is TGCAGCGTCGCTGACAGGGGGCGGGCTGAAGCTTTCTTT. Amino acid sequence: CSVADRGRAEAFF.

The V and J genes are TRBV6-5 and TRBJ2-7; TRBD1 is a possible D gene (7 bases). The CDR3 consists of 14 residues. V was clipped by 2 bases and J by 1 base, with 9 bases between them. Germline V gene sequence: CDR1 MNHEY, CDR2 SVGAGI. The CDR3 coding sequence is TGTGCCAGCAGTTACGCGGGACAGTCCTACGAGCAGTACTTC. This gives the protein CASSYAGQSYEQYF.

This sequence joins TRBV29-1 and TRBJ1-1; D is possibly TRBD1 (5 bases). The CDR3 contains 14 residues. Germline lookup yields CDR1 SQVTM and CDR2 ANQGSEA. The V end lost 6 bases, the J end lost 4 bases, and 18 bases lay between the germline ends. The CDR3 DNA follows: TGCAGCGTCGTTCCAGGGAGCTGGCTCACTGAAGCTTTCTTT. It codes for CSVVPGSWLTEAFF.